This TCR beta chain was recorded in a study of beta chain features in type 1 diabetes. Notes on the study in general: For Type 1 diabetes patients, all four CD4+ subsets carried TCRB CDR3s that were moderately but significantly shorter. Diminished insertions and augmented deletions at VDJ junctions characterized type 1 diabetes patients.

Germline loops: CDR1 MNHNY, CDR2 SVGAGI (reference sequence). The CDR3 loop spans 15 amino acids. Trimming at V came to 3 bases and at J to 6 bases, leaving 3 bases not matched to a gene. Reverse transcription of all isolated RNA meant that expressed TCRB transcripts were sequenced. The data were produced by immunoSEQ multiplex PCR, yet TCRdb's version contains in-frame clones alone and is incomplete. Of under 200,000 clones detected, around 8.3% appear once; the ten largest clones hold over 0.5%. A remark on this clone: Its antigen is not known.

The receptor was derived from a woman younger than 30 with type 1 diabetes. The sequenced sample was central memory CD4+ T cells from blood. The rearrangement joins TRBV6-6 to TRBJ2-2; 11 bases are shared with TRBD2. CDR3 nucleotides: TGTGCCAGCAGTTATAGCGGGAGGGTCTCCGGGGAGCTGTTTTTT. The encoded protein is CASSYSGRVSGELFF.